This TCR beta chain is from a study of siplizumab effects on memory and regulatory T cells. Study outcomes and limitations: Naive or memory phenotype assignment was not possible for roughly 80-97% of proliferating CD4+ or CD8+ clones. Siplizumab cultures yielded proliferating Tregs whose suppressive function was not confirmed. Sequences below about 10^-5 frequency were poorly captured. As a result, only a minor fraction of alloreactive clones mapped to unstimulated subsets. Naive T cells appeared more varied than memory cells and looked like key alloresponse contributors.

In regard to this clone: Its antigen is unidentified.

Germline CDR1 and CDR2: KGHSH and LQKENI. The CDR3 length is 15 residues. V lost 0 bases and J lost 5; bases outside the gene matches: 2. Only in-frame clones appear in the TCRdb table, and some are missing; sequencing was by immunoSEQ multiplex PCR. The sample yields under 100,000 clones, 87% seen once. The chain recombines TRBV18 with TRBJ2-1, with 9 bases that match TRBD2. The sequenced sample was Tregs sorted from blood. The receptor's source is a human donor in good health. Written as DNA, the CDR3 is TGTGCCAGCTCACCACCCCTAGCGGGAAACAATGAGCAGTTCTTC. Translating gives CASSPPLAGNNEQFF.